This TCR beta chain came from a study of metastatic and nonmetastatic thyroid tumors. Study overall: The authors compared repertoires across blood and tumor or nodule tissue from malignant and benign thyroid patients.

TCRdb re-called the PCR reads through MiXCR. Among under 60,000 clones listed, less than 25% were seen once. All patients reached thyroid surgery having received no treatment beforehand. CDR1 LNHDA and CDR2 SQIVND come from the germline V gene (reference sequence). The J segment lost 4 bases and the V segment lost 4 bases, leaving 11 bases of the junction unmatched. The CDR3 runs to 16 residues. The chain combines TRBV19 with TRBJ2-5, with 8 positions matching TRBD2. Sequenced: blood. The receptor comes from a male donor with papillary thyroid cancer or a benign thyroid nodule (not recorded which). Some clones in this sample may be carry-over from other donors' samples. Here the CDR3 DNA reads TGTGCCAGTAGTAAGGCGGGGGGCCGGACTGGAGAGACCCAGTACTTC. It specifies CASSKAGGRTGETQYF.